Here is one TCR beta chain with its context. Its antigen is still unknown. From the 120-subject validation cohort, which was separate from the roughly 700-subject first cohort, the donors were drawn. The junction had 9 bases not matched to a gene; V was cut back by 1 base and J by 5 bases. The germline gives CDR1 SGHRS, CDR2 YFSETQ. The CDR3 length is 17 residues. The sample originates from a study of cytomegalovirus exposure and HLA in healthy donors. Study results and limitations: Cytomegalovirus status was reportedly diagnosed by the classifier with high specificity and sensitivity. TCR beta chains numbering 164 were designated cytomegalovirus-associated.

Assay: immunoSEQ multiplex PCR; the TCRdb copy retains only in-frame clones and omits some. The sample includes over 35,000 clones, 85% to 95% of them seen just once. What was sequenced was PBMCs. This TCR derives from a man in his late teens or twenties in good health and CMV-seronegative. This chain connects TRBV5-1 to TRBJ2-1, with TRBD2 matching 10 bases. CDR3 DNA: TGCGCCAGCAGCTTGACGGCTAGCGGGGGCCAAAACAATGAGCAGTTCTTC. Translation gives CASSLTASGGQNNEQFF.